This TCR beta chain was retrieved from a study of blood T cell repertoires in COVID-19. At the level of the study: Samples of COVID-19 (acute and convalescent) were obtained from the United States, Italy and Spain. From T cells, B-cell-depleted T cells, or PBMCs came the material, which was cDNA or gDNA.

The CDR3 is made up of 16 amino acids. Germline CDR1 and CDR2: LNHNV and YYDKDF (reference sequence). V gave up 6 bases and J gave up 1 base, with 18 bases separating them. In the authors' methods: Amplifying reference gene primers gave estimates of nucleated cell counts. TCRdb's copy holds only in-frame clones and misses some; the assay was immunoSEQ multiplex PCR. That table furnishes V, J and clone size, whereas the DNA furnished D and trimming. The sample includes 20,000 or so clones, about nine tenths seen only once; the top ten take 6% to 8%. The chain couples TRBV15 to TRBJ1-1; D is perhaps TRBD1 (5 bases). The sequencing sample was made of peripheral blood. This sequence was found in a man between 65 and 85 years old with active COVID-19. CDR3 protein: CATRAGVGIANTEAFF. CDR3 DNA sequence: TGTGCCACCAGAGCGGGGGTCGGTATCGCGAACACTGAAGCTTTCTTT.